The rows below give T cell receptor beta chains drawn from one sample of a study of identical twins. Using its own MiXCR run on the 5' RACE reads, TCRdb lists one record per CDR3 protein. This repertoire shows around 1.7 million distinct CDR3 sequences, roughly 35% found once; its top ten account for 0.25% to 0.3%. Sequenced: cord blood. Every receptor here comes from a newborn girl in good health. Both conserved end residues are part of each CDR3. The D gene is left open where the match is weak. Size is omitted from some rows. Given values are once, few, many or a class for expanded clones.

clone_size | d_call | j_call | v_call | cdr3_aa | cdr3_nt
- | - | TRBJ1-5 | TRBV20-1 | CSAPIQGLGNQPQHF | TGCAGTGCTCCGATACAGGGCTTAGGCAATCAGCCCCAGCATTTT
- | - | TRBJ1-5 | TRBV12-3/TRBV12-4 | CASSSQGSNQPRHF | TGTGCCAGCAGTTCACAGGGCAGCAATCAGCCCCGGCATTTT
- | TRBD2 | TRBJ2-2 | TRBV4-1 | CASSQGKIRDTRTSGIRELFF | TGCGCCAGCAGCCAAGGGAAAATCCGGGACACACGGACTAGCGGGATACGGGAGCTGTTTTTT
- | - | TRBJ1-4 | TRBV18 | CASSPFLDTVRTNEKLFF | TGTGCCAGCTCACCGTTTTTGGACACCGTCCGCACTAATGAAAAACTGTTTTTT
- | - | TRBJ2-4 | TRBV24-1 | CATSDRKGAKDIQYF | TGTGCCACCAGTGATCGCAAGGGAGCCAAAGACATTCAGTACTTC
- | TRBD1 | TRBJ1-5 | TRBV6-6 | CASKATGGYQPQHF | TGTGCCAGCAAGGCGACAGGGGGGTATCAGCCCCAGCATTTT
- | - | TRBJ2-2 | TRBV14 | CASNPGNTGELFF | TGTGCCAGCAATCCGGGAAACACCGGGGAGCTGTTTTTT
few | TRBD1 | TRBJ2-3 | TRBV6-6 | CASRHRDRGTDTQYF | TGTGCCAGCCGACACCGGGACAGGGGCACAGATACGCAGTATTTT
few | TRBD1 | TRBJ2-4 | TRBV7-9 | CASSKTTGGENIQYF | TGTGCCAGCAGCAAAACGACAGGGGGGGAAAACATTCAGTACTTC
- | - | TRBJ2-2 | TRBV29-1 | CSGVENTGELFF | TGCAGCGGAGTAGAGAACACCGGGGAGCTGTTTTTT
- | TRBD2 | TRBJ2-7 | TRBV10-3 | CAISGVLAGEQYF | TGTGCCATCAGTGGGGTGCTAGCGGGCGAGCAGTACTTC
few | TRBD2 | TRBJ2-1 | TRBV4-1 | CASSQVVLAAHNEQFF | TGCGCCAGCAGCCAAGTCGTCCTAGCGGCCCACAATGAGCAGTTCTTC
- | - | TRBJ2-5 | TRBV3-1 | CASSQDVDSYERYF | TGTGCCAGCAGCCAAGATGTGGACAGCTACGAGCGGTACTTC
- | TRBD1 | TRBJ2-5 | TRBV20-1 | CSALRTGQETQYF | TGCAGTGCTCTGAGGACAGGACAAGAGACCCAGTACTTC
- | - | TRBJ1-2 | TRBV20-1 | CSARIRTGLYGYTF | TGCAGTGCTCGAATAAGGACGGGACTCTATGGCTACACCTTC
- | - | TRBJ2-7 | TRBV12-5 | CASGLGAGNEQYF | TGTGCTAGTGGTTTGGGGGCAGGGAATGAGCAGTACTTC
- | TRBD2 | TRBJ2-3 | TRBV20-1 | CSAQRLARETDTQYF | TGCAGTGCCCAGCGACTAGCCAGGGAGACAGATACGCAGTATTTT
- | - | TRBJ2-1 | TRBV9 | CASSVEPRLENYNEQFF | TGTGCCAGCAGCGTAGAGCCCCGACTGGAAAACTACAATGAGCAGTTCTTC
once | TRBD1 | TRBJ1-4 | TRBV20-1 | CSAPDRADEKLFF | TGCAGTGCCCCCGACAGGGCGGATGAAAAACTGTTTTTT
- | TRBD2 | TRBJ2-7 | TRBV20-1 | CSARDRGSTYEQYF | TGCAGTGCTAGAGATCGCGGGAGCACCTACGAGCAGTACTTC
- | - | TRBJ2-1 | TRBV10-3 | CAISEGQGSYNEQFF | TGTGCCATCAGTGAGGGGCAGGGCTCCTACAATGAGCAGTTCTTC
many | - | TRBJ2-5 | TRBV29-1 | CSVVFYRETQYF | TGCAGCGTTGTTTTCTACCGAGAGACCCAGTACTTC
- | - | TRBJ2-7 | TRBV6-4 | CATQTESLEWAPYEQYF | TGTGCCACACAGACTGAGAGCTTGGAGTGGGCCCCCTACGAGCAGTACTTC
- | - | TRBJ1-1 | TRBV4-1 | CASSQDLEGLNTEAFF | TGCGCCAGCAGCCAAGATTTGGAGGGATTGAACACTGAAGCTTTCTTT
- | - | TRBJ2-5 | TRBV2 | CASKSPTIKETQYF | TGTGCCAGCAAGTCCCCGACGATTAAAGAGACCCAGTACTTC
many | - | TRBJ2-6 | TRBV7-7 | CASSLVRLAPSGANVLTF | TGTGCCAGCAGCTTAGTTCGTTTGGCGCCCTCTGGGGCCAACGTCCTGACTTTC
- | - | TRBJ1-6 | TRBV5-1 | CASSPRTTHNSPLHF | TGCGCCAGCAGCCCACGGACAACCCATAATTCACCCCTCCACTTT
- | - | TRBJ2-3 | TRBV11-2 | CASSLVGGGLGDTQYF | TGTGCCAGCAGCTTAGTCGGCGGGGGCCTCGGAGATACGCAGTATTTT
- | - | TRBJ1-1 | TRBV4-2 | CASSQVRGGNTEAFF | TGTGCCAGCAGCCAAGTCAGGGGCGGGAACACTGAAGCTTTCTTT